This T cell receptor beta chain was observed in a study of cytomegalovirus exposure and HLA in healthy donors. The overall study: When 350 to 400 donors were genotyped, around 77% of them were found to fall in the Caucasian-associated ancestry cluster.

The PCR ran on 60 Vbeta and 13 Jbeta primers. Here immunoSEQ multiplex PCR was the method, and the copy in TCRdb shows in-frame clones only, minus some. The repertoire table contains some 130,000 clones. CDR1 and CDR2 from the germline V gene are KGHSH and LQKENI. The length of the CDR3 is 12 residues. V gave up 3 bases and J gave up 7 bases, with 6 bases separating them. Sequenced material: PBMCs. V gene TRBV18 combines with J gene TRBJ2-2; D remains ambiguous. The TCR originated in a woman aged 55-75 years in good health and CMV-seronegative. The CDR3 bases are TGTGCCAGCTCACCCCGAGACGGGGAGCTGTTTTTT. Protein: CASSPRDGELFF.